The 20 T cell receptor beta chains reported below all come from one sample, sequenced in a study of blood T cell repertoires in COVID-19. The protocol was immunoSEQ multiplex PCR, while the TCRdb copy is restricted to in-frame clones and leaves out a portion. The table has roughly 250,000 clones, around four fifths seen once; the top ten hold roughly 4%. Sequencing was carried out using peripheral blood. Every receptor here comes from a woman in her 40s with active or convalescent COVID-19.

The genes are TRBV19 and TRBJ2-5; D uncertain. In germline, CDR1 is LNHDA, CDR2 SQIVND (reference sequence). The CDR3 is made up of 13 amino acids. V was pared by 3 bases and J by 1 base, with 6 bases between. Written as DNA, the CDR3 is TGTGCCAGTAGTATTGGTAGCCAAGAGACCCAGTACTTC. Its protein is CASSIGSQETQYF.

The chain uses TRBV7-3 and TRBJ1-1; D is uncertain. Per the germline V gene, CDR1 is SGHTA and CDR2 is FQGTGA. CDR3 length equals 13 residues. V was clipped by 2 bases and J by 9 bases, with 13 bases between them. CDR3 sequence reads: CASSLSEGAKAFF. As DNA, the CDR3 is TGTGCCAGCAGCTTATCAGAGGGTGCAAAAGCTTTCTTT.

The chain links TRBV29-1 to TRBJ2-6; tentatively, D is TRBD1 (7 bases). The CDR3 totals 16 residues. V lost 4 bases, J lost 0 bases, and 13 bases lay in between. Looked up from germline, CDR1 is SQVTM and CDR2 is ANQGSEA. The DNA for the CDR3 is TGCAGCGTTGGAGGAGGGGGCGCCTCTGGGGCCAACGTCCTGACTTTC. Translated, it gives CSVGGGGASGANVLTF.

This clone was counted a single time. The genes are TRBV7-3 and TRBJ2-3; 9 nucleotides match TRBD2. CDR3 length: 16 amino acids. V dropped 1 base and J dropped 3; count of bases not matched to a gene: 5. Germline assignment: CDR1 SGHTA and CDR2 FQGTGA. CDR3 in amino acids: CASSLMSGGKTDTQYF. The DNA for the CDR3 is TGTGCCAGCAGCTTAATGAGCGGGGGGAAAACAGATACGCAGTATTTT.

This chain connects TRBV29-1 to TRBJ1-2; D unresolved. V was pared by 1 base and J by 8 bases, with 5 bases between. CDR3 length equals 10 residues. Germline CDR1 and CDR2: SQVTM and ANQGSEA. CDR3 protein: CSVEAPGYTF. The CDR3 DNA is TGCAGCGTTGAAGCCCCAGGCTACACCTTC.

V usage is TRBV5-6 and J usage is TRBJ1-1, with D possibly being TRBD1 (6 bases). The CDR3 loop spans 14 amino acids. CDR1 and CDR2 from the germline V gene are SGHDT and YYEEEE. Trimming left V 4 bases short and J 3 bases short, with 13 bases between. CDR3 in amino acids: CASSGQSRYTEAFF. The CDR3 DNA reads as TGTGCCAGCAGCGGACAGTCTAGGTACACTGAAGCTTTCTTT.

V is TRBV6-6 and J is TRBJ1-6; tentative D call: TRBD1 (6 bases). The CDR3 consists of 17 residues. The V end was cut by 6 bases, the J end by 8 bases, with 23 bases between. CDR1 and CDR2 from the germline V gene are MNHNY and SVGAGI (reference sequence). Written as DNA, the CDR3 is TGTGCCAGCAGACGACCGACCTACAGGGAAGCGGATTCACCCCTCCACTTT. This gives the protein CASRRPTYREADSPLHF.

This clone was observed many times. V usage is TRBV13 and J usage is TRBJ1-2; D remains ambiguous. V lost 2 bases to trimming and J lost 5 bases, with 9 bases between them. Per the germline V gene, CDR1 is PRHDT and CDR2 is FYEKMQ (reference sequence). The length of the CDR3 is 13 residues. The DNA for the CDR3 is TGTGCCAGCAGCTTATCCGGCGGATATGGCTACACCTTC. Translating gives CASSLSGGYGYTF. The full variable domain, completed using reference TRBV13 and TRBJ1-2, is AAGVIQSPRHLIKEKRETATLKCYPIPRHDTVYWYQQGPGQDPQFLISFYEKMQSDKGSIPDRFSAQQFSDYHSELNMSSLELGDSALYFCASSLSGGYGYTFGSGTRLTVV.

This clone has only one observation. The CDR3 here is CASSSDIRSYNEQFF. Here the CDR3 DNA reads TGCGCCAGCAGCTCCGACATTCGCTCCTACAATGAGCAGTTCTTC. The rearrangement joins TRBV5-1 to TRBJ2-1; no firm D call. This CDR3 is built from 15 residues. Germline CDR1 is SGHRS and CDR2 is YFSETQ. Deletions cut 3 bases from V and 0 bases from J, with 10 bases between.

The rearrangement links TRBV7-9 to TRBJ1-6, with TRBD1 matching over 7 bases. The CDR3 consists of 16 residues. Germline loops: CDR1 SEHNR, CDR2 FQNEAQ (reference sequence). The ends lost 5 bases at V and 5 bases at J; junction bases unmatched: 9. CDR3 region: CASSPADRRNNSPLHF. The DNA of the CDR3 is TGTGCCAGCAGCCCTGCGGACAGGAGAAATAATTCACCCCTCCACTTT.

The J gene is TRBJ1-6, the V gene TRBV4-1, with D possibly being TRBD1 (5 bases). Germline CDR1 reads MGHRA; CDR2 reads YSYEKL. V was trimmed by 0 bases and J by 9 bases, leaving 9 bases between them. This CDR3 region has 14 residues. The CDR3, as DNA: TGCGCCAGCAGCCAAGATTGGAGGGGTTCACCCCTCCACTTT. This gives the protein CASSQDWRGSPLHF.

J is TRBJ1-4 and V is TRBV2; D uncertain. Germline V CDR1 and CDR2: SNHLY, FYNNEI. The CDR3 length is 12 residues. V was pared by 3 bases and J by 10 bases, with 9 bases between. The CDR3 is CASSEGNRKLFF. The CDR3 DNA reads TGTGCCAGCAGTGAGGGCAACCGAAAACTGTTTTTT.

The rearrangement joins TRBV9 to TRBJ2-1, with 9 positions matching TRBD1. The germline V gene encodes CDR1 SGDLS and CDR2 YYNGEE. This CDR3 region has 16 residues. Germline trimming cut 4 bases from V and 0 bases from J; bases unmatched to any gene: 5. In nucleotides, the CDR3 is TGTGCCAGCAGCAAACAGGGGGCCCGCTCCTACAATGAGCAGTTCTTC. This encodes CASSKQGARSYNEQFF.

The J gene is TRBJ1-1, the V gene TRBV9; 10 bases are shared with TRBD1. Germline V gene sequence: CDR1 SGDLS, CDR2 YYNGEE. Trimming cost V 0 bases and J 10 bases; bases outside gene matches: 9. This CDR3 comprises 15 residues. CDR3 region: CASSVGTGGSNRAFF. In DNA form, the CDR3 reads TGTGCCAGCAGCGTAGGGACAGGGGGTAGTAATCGAGCTTTCTTT.

Points on this clone: Within the sample, other DNA sequences also encode this same CDR3. The chain links TRBV7-3 to TRBJ1-1, with 10 bases that match TRBD1. Germline V gene sequence: CDR1 SGHTA, CDR2 FQGTGA. The CDR3 consists of 14 residues. V lost 5 bases to trimming and J lost 3 bases; unmatched junction nucleotides: 3. The CDR3 loop reads CASSPTGGYTEAFF. DNA of the CDR3: TGTGCCAGCAGCCCGACAGGGGGCTACACTGAAGCTTTCTTT.

This chain connects TRBV5-1 to TRBJ2-1; 12 nucleotides align to TRBD2. This CDR3 is 15 amino acids long. Germline trimming cut 9 bases from V and 2 bases from J; bases unmatched to any gene: 6. The germline V gene has CDR1 SGHRS and CDR2 YFSETQ. CDR3 protein: CATTTSGGTYNEQFF. CDR3 bases: TGCGCCACCACTACTAGCGGGGGGACCTACAATGAGCAGTTCTTC.

The rearrangement joins TRBV6-5 to TRBJ2-7, with a tentative D call TRBD2 (7 bases). Germline V lookup: CDR1 MNHEY, CDR2 SVGAGI. With 6 bases removed from V and 6 bases from J, the gap between germline ends came to 21 bases. The CDR3 is 15 amino acids. In DNA form, the CDR3 reads TGTGCCAGCAGCACCTTTGCGGGGGCTCGGGGCGAGCAGTACGTC. Its translation: CASSTFAGARGEQYV.

This clone was found a few times. The rearrangement joins TRBV5-1 to TRBJ2-1, with 10 nucleotides matching TRBD2. The CDR3 has 20 amino acids. Germline V gene sequence: CDR1 SGHRS, CDR2 YFSETQ. The junction had 18 bases not matched to a gene; V was cut back by 2 bases and J by 4 bases. This CDR3 is CASSFALSGGSSHLYNEQFF. CDR3 sequence (DNA): TGCGCCAGCAGCTTCGCCCTTAGCGGGGGGTCTTCACATCTGTACAATGAGCAGTTCTTC. Drawing the rest from reference TRBV5-1 and TRBJ2-1, the complete variable domain is KAGVTQTPRYLIKTRGQQVTLSCSPISGHRSVSWYQQTPGQGLQFLFEYFSETQRNKGNFPGRFSGRQFSNSRSEMNVSTLELGDSALYLCASSFALSGGSSHLYNEQFFGPGTRLTVL.

V is TRBV25-1 and J is TRBJ1-3; the D gene is possibly TRBD1 (6 bases). Germline values: CDR1 MGHDK, CDR2 SYGVNS. The CDR3 runs 15 residues. Deletions cut 1 base from V and 1 base from J, with 8 bases between. The chain's CDR3 is CASSEWTASGNTIYF. CDR3 nucleotides: TGTGCCAGCAGTGAATGGACAGCTTCTGGAAACACCATATATTTT.

The chain links TRBV29-1 to TRBJ1-1; possible D gene TRBD1, 6 bases. This CDR3 region has 20 residues. CDR1 and CDR2 from the germline V gene are SQVTM and ANQGSEA. Trimming shortened V by 5 bases and J by 1 base, and 32 bases separated the two germline ends. The CDR3: CSVQFVTGWGYESWNTEAFF. DNA of the CDR3: TGCAGCGTTCAATTCGTTACAGGGTGGGGATATGAGTCATGGAACACTGAAGCTTTCTTT.